A single T cell receptor beta chain is shown here with its context. Germline V gives CDR1 ENHRY, CDR2 SYGVKD. This CDR3 comprises 15 residues. The ends were cut back, 10 bases at V and 2 bases at J, with 21 bases in the middle. The record originates from a study of control samples from healthy donors and cancer patients. The protocol was immunoSEQ multiplex PCR, while the TCRdb copy is restricted to in-frame clones and leaves out a portion. The table records some 130,000 clones, 91% of them present only once. This receptor was obtained from a man between 18 and 29 years old in good health. The sequencing sample was made of blood. The chain combines TRBV10-3 with TRBJ2-7; D might be TRBD1 (6 bases). In nucleotides, the CDR3 is TGTGCCACACAAGACCCCAGGGGTTCCCCCTACGAGCAGTACTTC. It yields the protein CATQDPRGSPYEQYF.